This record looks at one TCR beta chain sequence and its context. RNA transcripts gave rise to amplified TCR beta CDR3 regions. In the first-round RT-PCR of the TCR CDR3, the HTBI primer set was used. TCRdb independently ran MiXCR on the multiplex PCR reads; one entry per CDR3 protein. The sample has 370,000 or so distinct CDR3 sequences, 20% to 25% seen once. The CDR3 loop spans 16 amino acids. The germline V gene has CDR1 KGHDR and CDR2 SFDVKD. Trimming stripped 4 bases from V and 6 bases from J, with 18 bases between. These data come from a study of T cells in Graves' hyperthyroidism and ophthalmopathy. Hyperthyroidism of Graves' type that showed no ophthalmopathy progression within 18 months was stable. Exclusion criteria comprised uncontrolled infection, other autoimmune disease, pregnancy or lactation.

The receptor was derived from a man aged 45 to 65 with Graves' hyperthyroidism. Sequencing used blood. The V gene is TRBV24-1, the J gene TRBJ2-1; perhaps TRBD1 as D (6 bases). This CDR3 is CATSESSDRVRNEQFF. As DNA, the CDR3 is TGTGCCACCAGTGAATCCTCGGACAGAGTGCGCAATGAGCAGTTCTTC.